This T cell receptor beta chain was found in a study of T cells in Graves' hyperthyroidism and ophthalmopathy. TCR beta CDR3 sequences were amplified from RNA transcripts. Initially, a first-round RT-PCR of the TCR CDR3 employed the HTBI primer set. TCRdb redid the calling of the multiplex PCR reads with MiXCR, one entry per CDR3 protein. The sample contains approximately 400,000 distinct CDR3 sequences, about 25% of which appear only once. Germline assignment: CDR1 MDHEN and CDR2 SYDVKM. This CDR3 is 14 amino acids long. Trimming cost V 2 bases and J 7 bases, with 12 bases left between them. Sequencing was performed on blood. The chain uses TRBV28 and TRBJ2-1; D may be TRBD1 or TRBD2 (6 bases each). The sequence was obtained from a man aged 50-59 years with Graves' hyperthyroidism. The CDR3: CASSLRGAWNEQFF. In DNA form, the CDR3 reads TGTGCCAGCAGTTTAAGGGGGGCCTGGAATGAGCAGTTCTTC.